The 20 T cell receptor beta chains listed next were all sequenced from one sample in a study of tumor-infiltrating lymphocytes in primary liver carcinoma. cDNA specific to TCR beta was made from around 470 ng of total RNA, with a constant-region primer employed for priming. What produced the TCR beta libraries was three nested multiplex PCR rounds using slightly modified ARM-PCR. A C-beta reverse primer and TRBV1-TRBV30 forward primers served in each of the first two PCR rounds, at ten to eleven cycles apiece. TCRdb re-called the multiplex PCR reads through MiXCR, storing one row per CDR3 protein. The table has 300,000 to 400,000 distinct CDR3 sequences, about two thirds seen once. For blood RNA, unsorted whole blood served as the source, and germline DNA was extracted too. Sequenced input: peripheral blood. Receptors originate from a man in his forties with primary liver carcinoma and hepatitis B virus infection.

On this clonotype: This may stem from a read error, because a much larger clone lies one nucleotide away. V usage is TRBV24-1 and J usage is TRBJ1-6, with TRBD1 matching 7 bases. Trimming at V came to 3 bases and at J to 8 bases, leaving 6 bases not matched to a gene. Germline V gene lookup returns CDR1 KGHDR and CDR2 SFDVKD. CDR3 size: 15 residues. The CDR3 DNA reads as TGTGCCACCAGTGATGCTAGACAGGGTGATTCACCCCTCCACTTT. It encodes CATSDARQGDSPLHF.

This clonotype came up a few times. This chain connects TRBV5-1 to TRBJ2-7, with D perhaps matching TRBD1 (6 bases). With 2 bases removed from V and 4 bases from J, the gap between germline ends came to 13 bases. The CDR3 spans 14 residues. Germline V lookup: CDR1 SGHRS, CDR2 YFSETQ. CDR3 region: CASSFPGQGYEQYF. CDR3 nucleotides: TGCGCCAGCAGCTTCCCGGGACAAGGGTACGAGCAGTACTTC. The variable domain in full, completed from reference TRBV5-1 and TRBJ2-7, reads KAGVTQTPRYLIKTRGQQVTLSCSPISGHRSVSWYQQTPGQGLQFLFEYFSETQRNKGNFPGRFSGRQFSNSRSEMNVSTLELGDSALYLCASSFPGQGYEQYFGPGTRLTVT.

This clonotype has only one observation. The rearrangement uses TRBV11-2 and TRBJ2-2, with a weak D call TRBD2 (6 bases). This CDR3 contains 14 residues. The ends were cut back, 3 bases at V and 3 bases at J, with 8 bases in the middle. Looked up from germline, CDR1 is SGHAT and CDR2 is FQNNGV. The CDR3 sequence: CASSFTSYTGELFF. The CDR3 DNA is TGTGCCAGCAGCTTTACTAGCTACACCGGGGAGCTGTTTTTT.

In this sample, this clonotype turned up many times. V usage is TRBV4-1 and J usage is TRBJ1-5; 9 bases map to TRBD1. The CDR3 covers 15 residues. The V segment lost 4 bases and the J segment 0 bases; nucleotides outside the gene matches: 1. In germline, CDR1 is MGHRA, CDR2 YSYEKL. CDR3 DNA: TGCGCCAGCAGCCGGACAGGGGATAGCAATCAGCCCCAGCATTTT. This encodes CASSRTGDSNQPQHF.

This clonotype was counted only a few times. The chain uses TRBV7-8 and TRBJ1-6, with 7 nucleotides matching TRBD1. V shed 4 bases, J shed 2 bases, and the junction held 11 bases outside the gene matches. The CDR3 covers 18 residues. The germline V gene has CDR1 SGHVS and CDR2 FQNEAQ. In nucleotides, the CDR3 is TGTGCCAGCAGCTCCCTCCCCCCCGGGACAGCCTATAATTCACCCCTCCACTTT. Translated, it gives CASSSLPPGTAYNSPLHF.

In its sample, this clonotype was seen many times. The genes are TRBV29-1 and TRBJ2-1; 9 bases fit TRBD2. With 4 bases clipped from V and 1 base from J, the junction kept 2 bases outside the gene matches. The CDR3 runs 14 residues. Germline CDR1 and CDR2: SQVTM and ANQGSEA. This CDR3 is CSVVAGVSYNEQFF. DNA for the CDR3: TGCAGCGTTGTAGCGGGAGTGTCCTACAATGAGCAGTTCTTC.

The chain uses TRBV7-9 and TRBJ2-1; D is unclear. CDR3 size: 11 residues. Between the trimmed V and J ends, which lost 5 bases and 8 bases, there was a span of 7 bases. CDR1 and CDR2 from the germline V gene are SEHNR and FQNEAQ (reference sequence). The DNA of the CDR3 is TGTGCCAGCAGCCCCCTGGATGAGCAGTTCTTC. Amino acid sequence: CASSPLDEQFF.

As to this clonotype: It may be a read error: a sequence one base away is much more abundant. V gene TRBV5-4 combines with J gene TRBJ2-1, with a tentative D call TRBD1 (5 bases). The V end lost 4 bases, the J end lost 5 bases, and 13 bases lay between the germline ends. The CDR3 contains 14 residues. Germline-derived CDR1 and CDR2 are SGHNT and YYREEE (reference sequence). CDR3 loop: CASSQKGEHNEQFF. DNA of the CDR3: TGTGCCAGCAGCCAGAAAGGGGAACACAATGAGCAGTTCTTC.

This clonotype appeared many times. The CDR3 DNA is TGTGCCAGCAGTTCTTCCTCGGACAGTAGACAGCCCCAGCATTTT. Amino acid sequence: CASSSSSDSRQPQHF. The J gene is TRBJ1-5, the V gene TRBV12-3 or TRBV12-4; D perhaps matches TRBD1 (6 bases). There are 15 residues in the CDR3. The V gene lost 4 bases and the J gene lost 7 bases, with 17 bases spanning the gap.

This clonotype was picked up one time. The chain combines TRBV11-2 with TRBJ2-1, with D perhaps TRBD2 (5 bases). CDR1 and CDR2 (germline): SGHAT, FQNNGV. The CDR3 has 16 residues. Trimming stripped 3 bases from V and 0 bases from J, with 12 bases between. The chain's CDR3 is CASSFSERASYNEQFF. The CDR3 region has the DNA TGTGCCAGCAGCTTTAGTGAGAGGGCCTCCTACAATGAGCAGTTCTTC.

The V and J genes are TRBV14 and TRBJ2-6; 7 bases are shared with TRBD1. This CDR3 spans 20 amino acids. Unmatched junction bases numbered 12, after V lost 1 base and J lost 0 bases. Per germline, CDR1 SGHDN and CDR2 FVKESK. In nucleotides, the CDR3 is TGTGCCAGCAGCCAAGTTTCGGGAACAGGGGTGTTCTCTGGGGCCAACGTCCTGACTTTC. Its protein is CASSQVSGTGVFSGANVLTF.

A note on this clonotype: The junction does not match germline at one end; this may be a read error. The V gene is TRBV12-3 or TRBV12-4, the J gene TRBJ2-5; 7 bases agree with TRBD1. The CDR3 is 16 residues long. This CDR3 is CVSSSPGTESHETQYF. The CDR3 DNA follows: TGTGTCAGCAGCTCCCCCGGGACAGAAAGCCATGAGACCCAGTACTTC.

In the case of this clonotype: The CDR3 does not close with the conserved phenylalanine or tryptophan, likely indicating a read error. The DNA is left out, because the CDR3 cannot be placed on it with certainty; the CDR3 is given as TCRdb lists it. This chain links TRBV11-1 with TRBJ2-1; the DNA was not compared with TRBD2, the D call given in the table. Germline CDR1 is SGHAT and CDR2 is FQDESV (reference sequence). The CDR3 is 16 residues long, ends included. The CDR3 sequence is CTSSRRLDSRYNEWFL.

Turning to this clonotype: This may come from a read error, since a much larger clone is one base off. V is TRBV4-1 and J is TRBJ2-5; 7 bases map to TRBD2. CDR1 MGHRA and CDR2 YSYEKL come from the germline V gene. V trimming: 2 bases; J trimming: 3 bases; junction bases outside the gene matches: 3. The CDR3 contains 14 residues. The chain's CDR3 is CASSQLAVKETQYF. The CDR3 nucleotides read TGCGCCAGCAGCCAACTAGCGGTGAAAGAGACCCAGTACTTC.

The J gene is TRBJ2-3, the V gene TRBV2; 7 nucleotides align to TRBD2. Germline values: CDR1 SNHLY, CDR2 FYNNEI. The CDR3 is 15 amino acids. With 4 bases clipped from V and 2 bases from J, the junction kept 6 bases outside the gene matches. The CDR3 sequence: CASSGGGRPTDTQYF. CDR3 DNA sequence: TGTGCCAGCAGTGGGGGAGGGAGACCCACAGATACGCAGTATTTT.

Comments on this clonotype: An end of the junction does not agree with germline; a read error may underlie this. The chain carries TRBV11-1 and TRBJ2-1; a possible D gene is TRBD2 (5 bases). The germline V gene has CDR1 SGHAT and CDR2 FQDESV (reference sequence). The CDR3 length is 15 residues. DNA for the CDR3: TGTGCCAGCAGCTTAGATGGTAGCGCCTACAATGAGCGGTCCTTC. Its protein is CASSLDGSAYNERSF.

A remark on this clonotype: An end of the junction does not agree with germline; a read error may underlie this. The chain employs TRBV6-5 and TRBJ2-7; tentatively, D is TRBD1 (6 bases). Germline V gives CDR1 MNHEY, CDR2 SVGAGI. There are 14 residues in the CDR3. The CDR3 sequence is CANSYWQGQSEQYF. The DNA of the CDR3 is TGTGCCAACAGTTACTGGCAGGGGCAAAGCGAGCAGTACTTC.

A word on this clonotype: One junction end disagrees with the germline gene, perhaps due to a read error. The rearrangement joins TRBV5-1 to TRBJ2-4, with D perhaps matching TRBD2 (6 bases). The germline CDR1 and CDR2 sequences are SGHRS and YFSETQ. The CDR3 consists of 14 residues. This chain's CDR3 is CASSFGGAKKIQYF. Written as DNA, the CDR3 is TGCGCCAGCAGCTTTGGAGGGGCGAAAAAGATTCAGTACTTC.

The chain uses TRBV11-2 and TRBJ2-3, with D perhaps TRBD2 (5 bases). Germline-derived CDR1 and CDR2 are SGHAT and FQNNGV. The CDR3 spans 14 residues. V was shortened by 6 bases and J by 4 bases, with 14 bases between the two germline ends. CDR3 bases: TGTGCCAGCAGTACAAGCGGAGTCGCAGATACGCAGTATTTT. Amino acid sequence: CASSTSGVADTQYF.

In the case of this clonotype: Sequence at one end of the junction differs from germline and may be a read error. This chain links TRBV6-5 with TRBJ2-4; 9 nucleotides match TRBD1. This CDR3 comprises 19 residues. Germline CDR1 reads MNHEY; CDR2 reads SVGAGI. The DNA of the CDR3 is TGTGCCAGCACCAACTCTCAAAGGACAGGGGCCCGAATAGAAAACATTAAGTACTTC. Its translation is CASTNSQRTGARIENIKYF.